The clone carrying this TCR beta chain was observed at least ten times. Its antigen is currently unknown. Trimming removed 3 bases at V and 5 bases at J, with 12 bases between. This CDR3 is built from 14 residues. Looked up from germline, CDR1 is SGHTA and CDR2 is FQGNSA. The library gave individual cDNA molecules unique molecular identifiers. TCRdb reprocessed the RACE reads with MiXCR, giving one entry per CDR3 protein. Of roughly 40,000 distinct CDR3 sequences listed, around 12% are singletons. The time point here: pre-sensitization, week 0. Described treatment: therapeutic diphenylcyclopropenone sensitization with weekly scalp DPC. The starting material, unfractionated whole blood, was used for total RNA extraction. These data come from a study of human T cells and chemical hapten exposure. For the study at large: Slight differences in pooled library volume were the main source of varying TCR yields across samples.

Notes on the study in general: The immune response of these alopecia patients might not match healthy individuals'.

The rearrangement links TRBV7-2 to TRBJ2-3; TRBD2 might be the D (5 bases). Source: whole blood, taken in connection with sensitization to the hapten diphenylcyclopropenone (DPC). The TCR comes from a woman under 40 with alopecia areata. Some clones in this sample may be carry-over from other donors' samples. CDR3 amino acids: CASSFGELRDTQYF. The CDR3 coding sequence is TGTGCCAGCAGCTTCGGGGAACTGCGAGATACGCAGTATTTT.